This note documents a single T cell receptor beta chain sequence. Its specificity is unknown. This entry comes from a study of T cells after posttransplantation cyclophosphamide. Cyclophosphamide on days +3 and +4 followed busulfan-fludarabine conditioning and a marrow graft. The CDR3 totals 14 residues. CDR1 is ENHRY, CDR2 SYGVKD, per germline. V was clipped by 4 bases and J by 0 bases, with 9 bases between them. TCRdb's copy holds only in-frame clones and misses some; the assay was immunoSEQ multiplex PCR. Here the sample spans about 43,000 clones, roughly 91% being singletons. Findings and caveats of the study: Donor-recipient repertoire similarity was low at 1-2 months, rising over year one.

The genes are TRBV10-3 and TRBJ1-2; D is undetermined. This receptor was identified in a male patient aged 55-69 years who received an allogeneic stem cell transplant from a related donor and was CMV-positive. The graft donor may have contributed some T cells. The sample was PBMCs, taken roughly 59 days after allogeneic stem cell transplant with posttransplant cyclophosphamide. CDR3 region: CAISADIANYGYTF. In DNA form, the CDR3 reads TGTGCCATCAGTGCTGATATAGCTAACTATGGCTACACCTTC.